The 10 T cell receptor beta chains presented below share a single source sample, sequenced in a study of memory CD4+ T cells and cytomegalovirus serostatus. The sort gate was single viable CD3+CD4+CD8-CD45RO+ cells for memory CD4+ T cells. Clones were sequenced by immunoSEQ multiplex PCR, and TCRdb holds only the in-frame ones, with some missing. Here the sample spans tens of thousands of clones, over 70% being singletons. The sample was memory CD4+ T cells from blood. The receptors were gathered from an adult in good health and CMV-seropositive.

The chain combines TRBV20-1 with TRBJ2-3; no firm D call. V lost 0 bases, J lost 11 bases, and 6 bases lay in between. The germline V gene has CDR1 DFQATT and CDR2 SNEGSKA (reference sequence). This CDR3 has 10 amino acids. The CDR3 protein is CSAREERQYF. The CDR3 DNA reads TGCAGTGCTAGAGAGGAAAGGCAGTATTTT.

The chain employs TRBV7-8 and TRBJ2-7, with TRBD1 matching 8 bases. The V segment lost 2 bases and the J segment 6 bases; nucleotides outside the gene matches: 24. Looked up from germline, CDR1 is SGHVS and CDR2 is FQNEAQ. The CDR3 length is 20 residues. In DNA form, the CDR3 reads TGTGCCAGCAGCTTATCTAGCTTGGGACTCGGGACAGGCCATGCGGGCGAGCAGTACGTC. As protein: CASSLSSLGLGTGHAGEQYV.

This chain connects TRBV2 to TRBJ1-2, with 7 bases identical to TRBD1. The junction had 6 bases not matched to a gene; V was cut back by 6 bases and J by 5 bases. The CDR3 covers 13 residues. The germline gives CDR1 SNHLY, CDR2 FYNNEI. CDR3 sequence reads: CASSAGTAYGYTF. In DNA, the CDR3 is TGTGCCAGCAGCGCTGGGACAGCGTATGGCTACACCTTC.

The count of this clone is one. The V gene is TRBV10-2, the J gene TRBJ2-5; TRBD1 matches 7 bases. V was pared by 5 bases and J by 1 base, with 4 bases of the junction left unmatched. Germline V gene lookup returns CDR1 WSHSY and CDR2 SAAADI. The CDR3 contains 14 residues. The CDR3 here is CASSPTGSQETQYF. The CDR3 coding sequence is TGCGCCAGCAGTCCGACAGGGTCCCAAGAGACCCAGTACTTC.

This chain links TRBV29-1 with TRBJ2-6; tentative D call: TRBD1 (6 bases). CDR3 length: 15 residues. CDR1 and CDR2 from the germline V gene are SQVTM and ANQGSEA. Trimming pared 6 bases from V and 1 base from J, leaving 13 bases between. The CDR3 spells CSVEKGGSGANVLTF. CDR3 in DNA: TGCAGCGTCGAAAAAGGGGGTTCTGGGGCCAACGTCCTGACTTTC.

This clone was observed a few times. The chain couples TRBV4-3 to TRBJ2-7, with D possibly matching TRBD2 (6 bases). The CDR3 loop spans 18 amino acids. V was shortened by 0 bases and J by 0 bases, with 18 bases between the two germline ends. CDR1 and CDR2 (germline): LGHNA, YSLEER. The CDR3 DNA sequence: TGCGCCAGCAGCCAAGATCGGGGGACGGGCGATCTCTCCTACGAGCAGTACTTC. Translated: CASSQDRGTGDLSYEQYF.

V usage is TRBV29-1 and J usage is TRBJ2-1; D unclear. With 2 bases removed from V and 4 bases from J, the gap between germline ends came to 9 bases. CDR1 and CDR2 from the germline V gene are SQVTM and ANQGSEA. The CDR3 runs 13 residues. As DNA, the CDR3 is TGCAGCGTTGAAACGGGTAATTACAATGAGCAGTTCTTC. Translation: CSVETGNYNEQFF.

The rearrangement joins TRBV7-9 to TRBJ2-5; 11 bases map to TRBD2. Trimming at V came to 3 bases and at J to 8 bases, leaving 8 bases not matched to a gene. CDR1 SEHNR and CDR2 FQNEAQ come from the germline V gene (reference sequence). CDR3 length: 15 residues. The CDR3 loop is CASSFGRLAGGTQYF. The DNA for the CDR3 is TGTGCCAGCAGCTTTGGTCGTCTAGCGGGAGGAACCCAGTACTTC.

This clone turned up a few times. The rearrangement uses TRBV4-1 and TRBJ1-1; a weak D match, TRBD1 (5 bases). This CDR3 has 14 residues. Trimming took off 4 bases at V and 4 bases at J, with 13 bases between the two ends. Germline V lookup: CDR1 MGHRA, CDR2 YSYEKL. The CDR3 region is CASSPSQGGTEAFF. CDR3 in DNA: TGCGCCAGCAGCCCCAGCCAGGGTGGCACTGAAGCTTTCTTT.

The rearrangement uses TRBV28 and TRBJ2-3; 11 nucleotides agree with TRBD1. From germline, CDR1 is MDHEN and CDR2 SYDVKM. V was pared by 5 bases and J by 5 bases, with 9 bases of the junction left unmatched. This CDR3 has 16 residues. The CDR3 coding sequence is TGTGCCAGCAGTCCCCGGGACAGGGGGATAGAAGATACGCAGTATTTT. It encodes CASSPRDRGIEDTQYF.